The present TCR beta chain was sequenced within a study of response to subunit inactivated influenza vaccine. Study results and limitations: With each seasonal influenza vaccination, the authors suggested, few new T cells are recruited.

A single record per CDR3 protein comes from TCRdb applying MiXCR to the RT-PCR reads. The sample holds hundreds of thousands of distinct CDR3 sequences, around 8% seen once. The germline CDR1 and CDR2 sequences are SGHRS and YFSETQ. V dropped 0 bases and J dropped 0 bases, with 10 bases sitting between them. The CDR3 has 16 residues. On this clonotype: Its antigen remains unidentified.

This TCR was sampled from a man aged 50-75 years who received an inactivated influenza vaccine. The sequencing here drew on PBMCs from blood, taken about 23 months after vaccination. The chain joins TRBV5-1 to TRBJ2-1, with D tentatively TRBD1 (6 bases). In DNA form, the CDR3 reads TGCGCCAGCAGCTTGGAGGTAGGGGGCTCCTACAATGAGCAGTTCTTC. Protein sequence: CASSLEVGGSYNEQFF.